This T cell receptor (beta chain) was retrieved from a study of regulatory T cells in long-lasting Graves disease (dated by TCRdb to about 2021). Concerning the study at large: Patients with newly diagnosed Graves' disease had been on antithyroid drugs for under 3 months. Patients with persistent Graves' disease were compared with patients with newly diagnosed Graves' disease using TCR sequencing and RNA sequencing of peripheral blood. The study was registered as a clinical trial and conducted in China. A total of about 33 samples were covered by TCR sequencing, comprising approximately 13 persistent and roughly 20 newly diagnosed Graves' disease patients. Results and caveats for the whole study, not just this receptor: The authors acknowledged the small sample size as a limitation that may reduce accuracy. A larger number of public clonotypes was shared among persistent patients (around 2,500) than among newly diagnosed patients (around 890). The study examined only peripheral blood because the primary lesion, thyroid tissue, could not be accessed. Compared with newly diagnosed patients, patients with persistent Graves' disease had lower TCR Shannon entropy and fewer highly expanded clones, which suggests clonal expansion. TRBV28, TRBJ1-2 and TRBJ2-5 were preferentially used in persistent disease, while TRBV20-1 and TRBJ2-1 were favored in newly diagnosed disease. Sequencing and analysis were restricted to the TCR beta chain.

This clonotype has only a few counts. Its antigen is unknown. No per-base quality is available; no much larger clone lies one base away. The library was obtained by multiplex PCR. Sequencing was carried out with an Illumina HiSeq 4000. iRepertoire HTBI primers and Arm-PCR amplification of CDR3 regions were used to construct TCR beta libraries. PCR products were gel purified before sequencing. Regarding the original processing steps: Gene usage analysis of CDR3 amino acid clonotypes relied on the approximately 60 TRBV and 12 to 15 TRBJ segments identified across samples. COPE and FqMerger were used to merge filtered high-quality paired reads into contigs. BLAST was used to align contigs to the IMGT TRBV, TRBD and TRBJ reference genes, and CDR3 was defined following IMGT. Any clonotype with a frequency above 0.1% was counted as a highly expanded clone. Shannon entropy served as the measure of repertoire diversity, while the Gini coefficient captured V-J evenness. A clonotype found in more than one individual was treated as public. The public reads were quality trimmed at Q25 with fastp and then assembled into clones with MiXCR by TCRdb, keeping productive beta chains. Every entry covers one CDR3 protein and lists the most common genes and DNA from its rows. In this record, the V and J calls reflect TCRdb's handling and not the investigators' own analysis. Within this sample are 550,000 to 700,000 distinct CDR3 sequences, with 16% of them counted one time only. Clones ranked in the top ten supply more than 10% of the sample.

The sample's time point label, decoded: newly diagnosed GD, antithyroid drugs for less than 3 months. For both TCR sequencing and RNA sequencing, RNA was extracted from PBMCs in TRIzol. The diagnosis of Graves' disease was made according to American Thyroid Association guidelines. The patients came from an endocrinology department in Xi'an, China. Each patient gave about 8.1 milliliters of peripheral blood, collected in an EDTA anticoagulant tube. Ficoll Paque Plus density gradient separation was used to isolate PBMCs, and no further T cell sorting was performed. An Agilent 2100 Bioanalyzer and agarose gel were used to check RNA quality, while a NanoDrop 2000 measured RNA concentration. V is trimmed back by 6 bases and J by 4 bases, and the junction contains 7 bases that no gene match accounts for. From the cysteine up to the phenylalanine, the CDR3 has a length of 14 residues. The DNA shown is the 42-base CDR3, in frame from base 1. The germline V gene gives CDR1 as KGHSH and CDR2 as LQKENI.

The same data also contributed to another study, on T cells in Graves' hyperthyroidism and ophthalmopathy. Taken from the second paper: Stable Graves' hyperthyroidism was defined as the absence of progression to ophthalmopathy over 18 months of follow-up. Hyperthyroidism patients were newly diagnosed, had a disease duration of under 2 months, and were aged 18 to 65 years. The study excluded patients with uncontrolled infections, other autoimmune diseases, pregnancy or lactation. Diagnoses were established on the basis of clinical symptoms, serum thyroxine and TRAb, thyroid ultrasound, and orbital computed tomography. For the first round of RT-PCR on the TCR CDR3, the HTBI primer set was used together with the Qiagen OneStep RT-PCR kit. Most expanded thyroid clonotypes (frequency above 0.001) were also detected in blood, a finding suggesting that blood repertoires may reflect thyroid immune responses. A model built on a 13 V-J signature distinguished ophthalmopathy from stable hyperthyroidism, reaching roughly 88% sensitivity and under 84% specificity in cross-validation and 80%/75% in testing. In validation, the model predicted progression to ophthalmopathy a median of 6.5 months before onset, with 65% to 71% sensitivity and 72.22% specificity. A discovery cohort of roughly 100 patients, approximately 45 with Graves' ophthalmopathy and 55 to 65 with stable Graves' hyperthyroidism, was used to find distinguishing TCR V-J signatures. Prospective prediction of ophthalmopathy was tested in an independent validation cohort consisting of 18 hyperthyroidism patients and some 16 patients who later progressed to ophthalmopathy. For training and testing, the roughly 100 patients in the discovery cohort were randomly divided in a 7:3 ratio. In several Graves' hyperthyroidism patients, the study also compared T-cell repertoires from thyroid tissue with T-cell repertoires from blood. After sampling, hyperthyroidism patients received methimazole starting at 30 mg daily, and ophthalmopathy patients received high-dose intravenous methylprednisolone. Libraries were constructed in a second round of multiplex PCR, after which size selection and purification were carried out. Sequencing of the libraries was done on an Illumina HiSeq2000 using paired-end 100 bp reads. SOAPnuke was used to process the raw data, with reads discarded if the reads contained adapters or uncalled bases, had a mean Phred below 15, or lacked an exact constant-primer or identifier match. High-quality paired reads were merged using COPE v1.2.5, and each unique nucleotide sequence was defined as a clonotype. MiTCR v1.1 was used to align the clonotypes against IMGT TRBV, TRBD and TRBJ reference segments. The analysis included only V-J combinations with a frequency above 0.0001, which together covered over 98% of the repertoires. The TCS score was defined as the ratio of F50 (clonal expansion) to E x V (chaos), calculated using BLOSUM62-based TCRdist between CDR3 peptides within each V-J. Welch's t-statistics and random forest reduced around 520 V-J features to 10 to 15, which were used in a naive Bayes classifier (R e1071). Sample size was not statistically predetermined, and blinding of investigators to group allocation was not performed. TCR Vbeta CDR3 sequencing of 120 to 150 peripheral blood samples (approximately 44 ophthalmopathy, 75 or so hyperthyroidism and some 17 progressor patients) is reported in the paper.

The clonotype was recovered from a man aged 18 to 29 with Graves disease. Donor details come from another sample of the same person, matched by shared clones. The sequencing used peripheral blood mononuclear cells (PBMCs), collected at new diagnosis, from a patient treated with antithyroid drugs. This chain is built from TRBV18 and TRBJ2-5, with 8 central nucleotides matching TRBD2. The CDR3 is CASSPPLAGETQYF. The bases read TGTGCCAGCTCTCCTCCCCTAGCGGGAGAGACCCAGTACTTC.